The 29 T cell receptor beta chains in this list originate from one sample, sequenced in a study of blood T cell repertoires in COVID-19. The table came from immunoSEQ multiplex PCR; TCRdb's copy has only in-frame clones and leaves some out. The repertoire holds more than 35,000 clones, 70% to 90% seen once, with 4.5% to 5% in the top ten. The sample taken for sequencing was peripheral blood. The source is a human donor in a cohort sampled during active COVID-19.

The chain joins TRBV5-6 to TRBJ2-7, with TRBD2 identical over 8 bases. Germline V gene sequence: CDR1 SGHDT, CDR2 YYEEEE. J lost 6 bases, V lost 2 bases, and 10 bases had no gene match. The CDR3 has 15 amino acids. As DNA, the CDR3 is TGTGCCAGCAGCTTCTATGCAGCGGGAGTCTCCGAGCAGTACTTC. Translated, it gives CASSFYAAGVSEQYF. Variable domain in full (rest from reference TRBV5-6 and TRBJ2-7): DAGVTQSPTHLIKTRGQQVTLRCSPKSGHDTVSWYQQALGQGPQFIFQYYEEEERQRGNFPDRFSGHQFPNYSSELNVNALLLGDSALYLCASSFYAAGVSEQYFGPGTRLTVT.

This chain connects TRBV7-8 to TRBJ2-1; possibly TRBD2 for D (6 bases). Germline V gives CDR1 SGHVS, CDR2 FQNEAQ. V shed 2 bases and J shed 7 bases, with 12 bases lying between them. This CDR3 is built from 14 residues. The CDR3 is CASSLSSVGNEQFF. In nucleotides, the CDR3 is TGTGCCAGCAGCTTATCTAGCGTGGGGAATGAGCAGTTCTTC.

This chain connects TRBV6-6 to TRBJ2-7, with TRBD1 matching 9 bases. The CDR3 length is 13 residues. J lost 6 bases, V lost 8 bases, and 8 bases had no gene match. Per germline, CDR1 MNHNY and CDR2 SVGAGI (reference sequence). CDR3: CASDRDRVCEQYF. The CDR3 nucleotides read TGTGCCAGCGACCGGGACAGGGTGTGCGAGCAGTACTTC.

As to this clone: Here the CDR3 omits its conserved ending phenylalanine or tryptophan, so a read error is the likely source. No DNA is shown, since the ends of the CDR3 on it are uncertain; the CDR3 is the one TCRdb lists. V gene TRBV2 combines with J gene TRBJ2-7; the table's D gene call, TRBD2, was not cross checked with the DNA. Germline lookup yields CDR1 SNHLY and CDR2 FYNNEI. The CDR3 is 14 amino acids long, termini counted. CDR3 sequence reads: CASRAGTSGGKVVL.

With respect to this clone: One end of the junction fails to match germline, which may point to a read error. This sequence joins TRBV5-6 and TRBJ2-6, with 8 positions matching TRBD2. There are 13 residues in the CDR3. CDR1 is SGHDT and CDR2 is YYEEEE in the germline V gene. The CDR3 region has the DNA TGTGCCAGCAGCCCCGGGGGGGGGCCGGACTATTTTTTC. Its protein is CASSPGGGPDYFF.

The chain employs TRBV21-1 and TRBJ2-3; the D segment call TRBD2 is taken from the table without a DNA check. TRBV21-1 is noted as a pseudogene. CDR3 length: 18 residues. The CDR3 loop is CASSLKSSRRHHSGTQYF. CDR3 bases: TGTGCCAGCAGCTTAAAATCCTCACGCAGACACCACAGCGGTACGCAGTATTTT.

The chain combines TRBV28 with TRBJ2-7, with TRBD1 identical over 9 bases. This CDR3 is built from 15 residues. With V trimmed by 6 bases and J by 0 bases, 6 bases remained unmatched. The germline gives CDR1 MDHEN, CDR2 SYDVKM. The CDR3 protein is CASREGTGSSYEQYF. The CDR3 nucleotides read TGTGCCAGCAGGGAAGGGACAGGGAGCTCCTACGAGCAGTACTTC.

The J gene is TRBJ1-1, the V gene TRBV30; the match to TRBD1 covers 12 bases. This CDR3 spans 14 amino acids. V gave up 4 bases and J gave up 6 bases; unmatched junction bases: 6. Germline V CDR1 and CDR2: GTSNPN, SVGIG (reference sequence). In DNA, the CDR3 is TGTGCCTGGACGACCCGGGACAGGGGGCCTGAAGCTTTCTTT. Protein sequence: CAWTTRDRGPEAFF.

J is TRBJ1-5 and V is TRBV10-1; D uncertain. V lost 3 bases to trimming and J lost 0 bases, with 3 bases between them. Germline CDR1 WNHNN, CDR2 SYGVQD (reference sequence). CDR3 length equals 13 residues. The CDR3, as DNA: TGCGCCAGCAGTGAAGCTAGCAATCAGCCCCAGCATTTT. Its protein is CASSEASNQPQHF.

This rearrangement joins TRBV19 to TRBJ2-6, with D perhaps matching TRBD2 (5 bases). Trimming took off 3 bases at V and 2 bases at J, with 8 bases between the two ends. There are 15 residues in the CDR3. The germline gives CDR1 LNHDA, CDR2 SQIVND (reference sequence). The CDR3 is CASSISGTGANVLTF. The CDR3, as DNA: TGTGCCAGTAGTATTTCGGGGACTGGGGCCAACGTCCTGACTTTC.

The chain uses TRBV28 and TRBJ2-7; 10 bases are shared with TRBD1. CDR1 is MDHEN, CDR2 SYDVKM, per germline. The J segment lost 3 bases and the V segment lost 6 bases, leaving 8 bases of the junction unmatched. The CDR3 has 15 residues. DNA for the CDR3: TGTGCCAGCAGAAAGACAGGGGGCGCGAACTACGAGCAGTACTTC. Protein sequence: CASRKTGGANYEQYF.

The chain links TRBV10-1 to TRBJ2-7; 11 nucleotides agree with TRBD2. Per germline, CDR1 WNHNN and CDR2 SYGVQD (reference sequence). V lost 2 bases to trimming and J lost 1 base; unmatched junction nucleotides: 4. The CDR3 is made up of 16 amino acids. The CDR3 coding sequence is TGCGCCAGCAGTGAGGCGGGACTAGCGGAATCCTACGAGCAGTACTTC. It yields the protein CASSEAGLAESYEQYF.

The rearrangement uses TRBV19 and TRBJ2-7; 14 bases map to TRBD2. The CDR3 runs to 19 residues. After removal of 5 bases from V and 4 bases from J, the junction contained 16 bases not matched to a gene. The germline gives CDR1 LNHDA, CDR2 SQIVND (reference sequence). The chain's CDR3 is CASSWTSGRLRNGKYEQYF. The CDR3 DNA is TGTGCCAGTAGTTGGACTAGCGGGAGGTTACGAAACGGGAAATACGAGCAGTACTTC.

This chain uses TRBV3-1 (or the pseudogene TRBV3-2) with TRBJ1-6; D is unclear. The germline V gene encodes CDR1 LGHDT and CDR2 YNNKEL (reference sequence). The V end was cut by 0 bases, the J end by 10 bases, with 13 bases between. The CDR3 consists of 15 residues. The CDR3 DNA follows: TGTGCCAGCAGCCAAGAGGCCAGCAGGAGGTCACCCCTCCACTTT. Encoded protein: CASSQEASRRSPLHF.

The genes are TRBV7-9 and TRBJ2-1; D perhaps matches TRBD1 (6 bases). In germline, CDR1 is SEHNR, CDR2 FQNEAQ (reference sequence). V was trimmed by 1 base and J by 4 bases, leaving 14 bases between them. This CDR3 has 16 amino acids. For the CDR3, the DNA is TGTGCCAGCAGCTTAGAGACAGGTTGGGGGTACAATGAGCAGTTCTTC. Translated, it gives CASSLETGWGYNEQFF.

This chain uses TRBV4-1 with TRBJ2-3; 8 bases map to TRBD2. With 5 bases clipped from V and 1 base from J, the junction kept 5 bases outside the gene matches. The length of the CDR3 is 15 residues. CDR1 is MGHRA, CDR2 YSYEKL, per germline. The DNA of the CDR3 is TGCGCCAGCAGCTCTAATAGCGGGGGCACAGATACGCAGTATTTT. It is translated as CASSSNSGGTDTQYF.

This clone has just one count. The CDR3 loop reads CATSDTSGKNTGELFF. The DNA of the CDR3 is TGTGCCACCAGTGATACTAGCGGGAAGAACACCGGGGAGCTGTTTTTT. This chain joins TRBV24-1 and TRBJ2-2, with 10 positions matching TRBD2. This CDR3 is 16 amino acids long. The germline CDR1 and CDR2 sequences are KGHDR and SFDVKD. Losses at the gene ends were 3 bases for V and 1 base for J; bases not matched to a gene: 1.

CDR3 amino acids: CASSPGGSGNTIYF. CDR3 DNA sequence: TGTGCCAGCAGCCCTGGAGGAAGTGGAAACACCATATATTTT. V gene TRBV27 combines with J gene TRBJ1-3, with D unclear. Between the trimmed V and J ends, which lost 6 bases and 3 bases, there was a span of 12 bases. CDR1 and CDR2 (germline): MNHEY, SMNVEV (reference sequence). This CDR3 has 14 amino acids.

The V gene is TRBV2, the J gene TRBJ1-2; D gene uncertain. Trimming took off 5 bases at V and 4 bases at J, with 11 bases between the two ends. CDR1 SNHLY and CDR2 FYNNEI come from the germline V gene. CDR3 length: 13 amino acids. The CDR3 sequence is CASSNTASYGYTF. CDR3 nucleotides: TGTGCCAGCAGTAACACTGCTAGCTATGGCTACACCTTC.

The rearrangement links TRBV27 to TRBJ2-1; the D gene is possibly TRBD1 (6 bases). V dropped 6 bases and J dropped 8 bases, with 14 bases sitting between them. Per the germline V gene, CDR1 is MNHEY and CDR2 is SMNVEV (reference sequence). The CDR3 covers 13 residues. CDR3 DNA: TGTGCCAGCAGACAGGGTTTGTCTGATGAGCAGTTCTTC. It specifies CASRQGLSDEQFF.

The chain recombines TRBV11-2 with TRBJ2-3; the match to TRBD2 covers 7 bases. The CDR3 has 17 residues. From germline, CDR1 is SGHAT and CDR2 FQNNGV. With 4 bases clipped from V and 4 bases from J, the junction kept 14 bases outside the gene matches. The CDR3 DNA follows: TGTGCCAGCAGCTCCCCCCGTTGGGGGAGGGCTTCAGATACGCAGTATTTT. Residues: CASSSPRWGRASDTQYF.

This clone was detected only once. The genes are TRBV9 and TRBJ2-5; 7 bases map to TRBD2. With 1 base clipped from V and 4 bases from J, the junction kept 4 bases outside the gene matches. The CDR3 has 14 amino acids. From germline, CDR1 is SGDLS and CDR2 YYNGEE. For the CDR3, the DNA is TGTGCCAGCAGCGTAACTAGCGTCCGAGAGACCCAGTACTTC. Translation: CASSVTSVRETQYF.

The rearrangement joins TRBV7-6 to TRBJ2-5, with TRBD2 matching 9 bases. CDR1 and CDR2 from the germline V gene are SGHVS and FNYEAQ. V lost 4 bases and J lost 4; bases outside the gene matches: 7. This CDR3 region has 15 residues. For the CDR3, the DNA is TGTGCCAGCAGCTCCCTAGCGGGAAAGGCAGAGACCCAGTACTTC. The encoded protein is CASSSLAGKAETQYF.

This chain connects TRBV19 to TRBJ2-1, with 15 bases identical to TRBD2. CDR1 and CDR2 (germline): LNHDA, SQIVND (reference sequence). The J segment lost 7 bases and the V segment lost 7 bases, leaving 8 bases of the junction unmatched. CDR3 length: 16 amino acids. CDR3 region: CASNPSGTSGRNEQFF. CDR3 in DNA: TGTGCCAGTAACCCCTCCGGGACTAGCGGGAGGAATGAGCAGTTCTTC. The whole variable domain, remainder taken from reference TRBV19 and TRBJ2-1, is DGGITQSPKYLFRKEGQNVTLSCEQNLNHDAMYWYRQDPGQGLRLIYYSQIVNDFQKGDIAEGYSVSREKKESFPLTVTSAQKNPTAFYLCASNPSGTSGRNEQFFGPGTRLTVL.

This sequence joins TRBV3-1 (or the pseudogene TRBV3-2) and TRBJ2-7; D remains ambiguous. The CDR3 consists of 13 residues. The ends were cut back, 0 bases at V and 8 bases at J, with 11 bases in the middle. Germline lookup yields CDR1 LGHDT and CDR2 YNNKEL (reference sequence). CDR3 loop: CASSQDRPGQQYF. The CDR3 DNA reads as TGTGCCAGCAGCCAAGATCGTCCTGGCCAGCAGTACTTC.

This chain links TRBV6-5 with TRBJ2-7; 12 bases map to TRBD2. This CDR3 spans 13 amino acids. Germline CDR1 and CDR2: MNHEY and SVGAGI. The trim removed 2 bases at V and 7 bases at J, leaving 0 bases unmatched. The CDR3 sequence is CASSYLAGGEQYF. CDR3 DNA: TGTGCCAGCAGTTACCTAGCGGGAGGGGAGCAGTACTTC.

J is TRBJ1-1 and V is TRBV27; TRBD1 aligns across 7 bases. The CDR3 has 14 residues. The germline V gene encodes CDR1 MNHEY and CDR2 SMNVEV (reference sequence). Trimming took 8 bases from V and 1 from J; bases not matched to a gene: 7. The CDR3 DNA is TGTGCCAGCCAATTAGGGGGCTCGAACACTGAAGCTTTCTTT. This codes for CASQLGGSNTEAFF.

This chain links TRBV6-5 with TRBJ2-7, with TRBD1 identical over 10 bases. V lost 7 bases and J lost 0; bases outside the gene matches: 6. Germline values: CDR1 MNHEY, CDR2 SVGAGI. The CDR3 has 15 residues. In DNA form, the CDR3 reads TGTGCCAGCAATCCGGGACAGGGGAACTCCTACGAGCAGTACTTC. It codes for CASNPGQGNSYEQYF.

The chain links TRBV30 to TRBJ2-1; D is undetermined. This CDR3 region has 12 residues. The V and J ends lost 6 bases and 4 bases respectively, with 10 bases between them. Germline CDR1 GTSNPN, CDR2 SVGIG (reference sequence). CDR3 nucleotide sequence: TGTGCCTGCTTAGATCCGTACAATGAGCAGTTCTTC. Translating it yields CACLDPYNEQFF.